The clone carrying this T cell receptor (beta chain) was observed a single time. This specimen comes from a study of OX40 agonist ivuxolimab in advanced cancers. Germline values: CDR1 SNHLY, CDR2 FYNNEI. Trimming removed 0 bases at V and 10 bases at J, with 10 bases between. This CDR3 is built from 13 residues. The data were produced by immunoSEQ multiplex PCR, yet TCRdb's version contains in-frame clones alone and is incomplete. The table shows around 50,000 clones, with approximately 92% occurring only once. This TCR was sampled from an adult with an advanced solid tumor such as melanoma, head and neck, liver or kidney cancer. Sequencing used CD4+ or CD8+ T cells sorted from blood, obtained in a trial of the OX40 agonist ivuxolimab. The chain couples TRBV2 to TRBJ1-5, with a possible D match to TRBD1 (5 bases). The CDR3 region has the DNA TGTGCCAGCAGTGAAGCCCGGGACTTACCCCAGCATTTT. Translated: CASSEARDLPQHF.